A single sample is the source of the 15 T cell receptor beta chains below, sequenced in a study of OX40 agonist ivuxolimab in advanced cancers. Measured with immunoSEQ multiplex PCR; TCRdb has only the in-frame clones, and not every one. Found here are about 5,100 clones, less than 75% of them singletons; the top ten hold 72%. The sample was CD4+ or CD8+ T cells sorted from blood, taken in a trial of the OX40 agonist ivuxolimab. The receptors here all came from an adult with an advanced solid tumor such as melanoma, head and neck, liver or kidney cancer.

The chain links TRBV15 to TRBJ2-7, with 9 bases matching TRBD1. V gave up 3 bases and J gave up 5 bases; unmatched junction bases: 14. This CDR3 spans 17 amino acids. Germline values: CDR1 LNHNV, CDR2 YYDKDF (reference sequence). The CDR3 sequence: CATSRERPGQGVHEQYF. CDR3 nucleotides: TGTGCCACCAGCAGGGAAAGACCGGGACAGGGTGTCCACGAGCAGTACTTC.

The CDR3 coding sequence is TGTGCCAGCAGCACCCCCCGGGACGGGTTCTACGAGCAGTACTTC. Its protein is CASSTPRDGFYEQYF. The rearrangement links TRBV5-5 to TRBJ2-7; D possibly uses TRBD1 or TRBD2 (5 bases each). The germline gives CDR1 SGHKS, CDR2 YYEKEE (reference sequence). The V end was cut by 4 bases, the J end by 3 bases, with 17 bases between. The CDR3 is made up of 15 amino acids.

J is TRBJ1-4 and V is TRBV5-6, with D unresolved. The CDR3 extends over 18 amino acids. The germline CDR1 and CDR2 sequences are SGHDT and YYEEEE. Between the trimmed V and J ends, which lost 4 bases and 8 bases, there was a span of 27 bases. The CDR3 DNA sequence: TGTGCCAGCAGCGGGAGGGCAGATCCCGGCGGGGATAGGGAAAAACTGTTTTTT. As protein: CASSGRADPGGDREKLFF.

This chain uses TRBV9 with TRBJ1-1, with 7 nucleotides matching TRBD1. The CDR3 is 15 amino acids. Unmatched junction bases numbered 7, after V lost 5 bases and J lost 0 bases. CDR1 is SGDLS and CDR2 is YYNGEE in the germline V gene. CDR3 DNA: TGTGCCAGCAGGGAGGGGGACAGCATGAACACTGAAGCTTTCTTT. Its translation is CASREGDSMNTEAFF.

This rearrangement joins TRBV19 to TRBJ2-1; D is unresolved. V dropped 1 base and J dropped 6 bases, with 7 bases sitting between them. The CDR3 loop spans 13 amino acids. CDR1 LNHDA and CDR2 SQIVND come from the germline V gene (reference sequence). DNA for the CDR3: TGTGCCAGTAGTATAGGGACGATCAATGAGCAGTTCTTC. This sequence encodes CASSIGTINEQFF.

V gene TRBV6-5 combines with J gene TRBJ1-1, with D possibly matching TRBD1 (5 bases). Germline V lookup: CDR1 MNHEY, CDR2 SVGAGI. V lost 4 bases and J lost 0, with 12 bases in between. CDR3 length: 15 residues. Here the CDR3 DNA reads TGTGCCAGCAGTTTATACAGGAACATGAACACTGAAGCTTTCTTT. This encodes CASSLYRNMNTEAFF.

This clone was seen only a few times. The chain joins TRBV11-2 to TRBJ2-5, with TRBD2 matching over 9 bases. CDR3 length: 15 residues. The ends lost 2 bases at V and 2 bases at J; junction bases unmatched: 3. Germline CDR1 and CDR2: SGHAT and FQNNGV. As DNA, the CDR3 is TGTGCCAGCAGCTTACTAGCGGGGACTCAAGAGACCCAGTACTTC. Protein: CASSLLAGTQETQYF.

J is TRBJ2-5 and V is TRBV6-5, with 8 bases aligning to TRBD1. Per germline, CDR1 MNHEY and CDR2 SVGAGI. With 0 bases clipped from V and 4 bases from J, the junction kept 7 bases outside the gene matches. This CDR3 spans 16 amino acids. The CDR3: CASSYSVQGAGETQYF. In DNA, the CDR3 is TGTGCCAGCAGTTACTCGGTCCAGGGGGCAGGAGAGACCCAGTACTTC.

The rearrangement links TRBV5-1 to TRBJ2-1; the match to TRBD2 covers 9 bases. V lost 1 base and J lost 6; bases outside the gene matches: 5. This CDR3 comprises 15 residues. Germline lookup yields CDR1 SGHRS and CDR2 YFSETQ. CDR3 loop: CASSLTAGGLNEQFF. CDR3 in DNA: TGCGCCAGCAGCTTGACCGCGGGGGGGCTCAATGAGCAGTTCTTC.

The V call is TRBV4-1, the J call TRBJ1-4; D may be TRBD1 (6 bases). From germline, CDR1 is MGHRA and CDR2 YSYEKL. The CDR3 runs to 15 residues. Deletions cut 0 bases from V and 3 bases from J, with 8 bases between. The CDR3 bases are TGCGCCAGCAGCCAAGACGACAGGTCTAATGAAAAACTGTTTTTT. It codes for CASSQDDRSNEKLFF.

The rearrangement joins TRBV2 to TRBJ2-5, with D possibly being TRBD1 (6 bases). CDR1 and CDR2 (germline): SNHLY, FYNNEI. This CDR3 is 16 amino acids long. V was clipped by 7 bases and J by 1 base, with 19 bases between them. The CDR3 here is CASTLPPEGGQETQYF. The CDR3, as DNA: TGTGCCAGCACCCTCCCTCCCGAAGGGGGCCAAGAGACCCAGTACTTC.

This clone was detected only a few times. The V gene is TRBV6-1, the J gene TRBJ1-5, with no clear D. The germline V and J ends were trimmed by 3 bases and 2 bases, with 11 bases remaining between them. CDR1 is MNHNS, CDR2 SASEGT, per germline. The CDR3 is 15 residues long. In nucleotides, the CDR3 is TGTGCCAGCAGTGAGGCGAGACGAGGCAATCAGCCCCAGCATTTT. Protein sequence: CASSEARRGNQPQHF.

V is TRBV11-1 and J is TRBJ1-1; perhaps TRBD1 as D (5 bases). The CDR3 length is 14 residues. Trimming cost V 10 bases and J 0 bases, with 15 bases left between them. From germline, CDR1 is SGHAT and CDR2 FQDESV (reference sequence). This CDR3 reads CATDSRDLNTEAFF. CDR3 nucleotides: TGTGCCACCGACTCCAGGGATTTGAACACTGAAGCTTTCTTT.

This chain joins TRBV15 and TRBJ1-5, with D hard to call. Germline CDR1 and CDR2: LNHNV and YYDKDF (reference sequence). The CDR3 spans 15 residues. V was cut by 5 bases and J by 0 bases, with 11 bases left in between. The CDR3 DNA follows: TGTGCCACCAGCTCCCGGGCCCTTAGCAATCAGCCCCAGCATTTT. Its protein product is CATSSRALSNQPQHF.

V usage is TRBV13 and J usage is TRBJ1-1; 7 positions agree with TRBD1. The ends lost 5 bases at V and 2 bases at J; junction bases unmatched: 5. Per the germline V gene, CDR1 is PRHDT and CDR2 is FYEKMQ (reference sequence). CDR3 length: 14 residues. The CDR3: CASSPDRLNTEAFF. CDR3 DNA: TGTGCCAGCAGCCCGGACAGGTTAAACACTGAAGCTTTCTTT.